These 27 T cell receptor beta chains came from one sample sequenced in a study of CXCR3-negative and CXCR3-positive naive CD8 T cells. No cognate antigen is known for these TCRs. General study results and limits: A higher hydrophobicity marked the TRB CDR3s of CXCR3-positive naive cells versus CXCR3-negative naive cells.

Libraries of TRB cDNA were made by 5' RACE and carried UMIs. TCRdb reprocessed the 5' RACE reads and reports one entry per CDR3 protein, with no DNA. Here the sample table reports about 98,000 distinct CDR3 sequences. What was sequenced was naive CXCR3+ CD8+ T cells from blood. As for subset: CD45RO-CCR7+CD27+CD95- naive CD8+ T cells expressing CXCR3 (TNR3+). These receptors all stem from a human donor in good health. Some clones in this sample may be carry-over from other donors' samples.

The rearrangement uses TRBV7-3 and TRBJ2-7; TCRdb indicates TRBD2, and absent DNA this call remains unverified. CDR1 SGHTA and CDR2 FQGTGA come from the germline V gene. The CDR3 length is 12 residues. CDR3 in amino acids: CASSTSTREQYF. Drawing the rest from reference TRBV7-3 and TRBJ2-7, the complete variable domain is GAGVSQTPSNKVTEKGKYVELRCDPISGHTALYWYRQSLGQGPEFLIYFQGTGAADDSGLPNDRFFAVRPEGSVSTLKIQRTERGDSAVYLCASSTSTREQYFGPGTRLTVT.

The chain employs TRBV6-6 and TRBJ2-5; TCRdb selects TRBD2, and the lack of DNA leaves this call unchecked. The CDR3 length is 19 residues. CDR1 is MNHNY, CDR2 SVGAGI, per germline (reference sequence). CDR3 sequence: CASNSVGTSGGITVETQYF.

V usage is TRBV12-3 or TRBV12-4 and J usage is TRBJ2-7; TCRdb gives TRBD1 as the D gene, but with no DNA this cannot be confirmed. The CDR3 has 12 residues. CDR3 protein: CASRGQAYEQYF.

The genes are TRBV7-9 and TRBJ2-1; as DNA is missing, the TRBD1 call by TCRdb cannot be tested. This CDR3 has 11 amino acids. CDR1 and CDR2 (germline): SEHNR, FQNEAQ (reference sequence). CDR3 sequence reads: CAGDSYNEQFF.

The genes are TRBV29-1 and TRBJ2-1; the D call of TRBD1 rests on TCRdb alone, since no DNA is present to check it. In germline, CDR1 is SQVTM, CDR2 ANQGSEA. The CDR3 has 14 amino acids. CDR3 amino acids: CSVVMGVDYNEQFF.

This CDR3 reads CASRDFTGYEQYF. This chain connects TRBV7-2 to TRBJ2-7. The CDR3 is 13 residues long. CDR1 SGHTA and CDR2 FQGNSA come from the germline V gene.

This chain joins TRBV20-1 and TRBJ2-3; TCRdb lists TRBD1, though no DNA is available to test this call. This CDR3 has 12 amino acids. CDR1 DFQATT and CDR2 SNEGSKA come from the germline V gene (reference sequence). The CDR3: CSANDRANTQYF.

Here the CDR3 reads CAWEPPENTEAFF. This chain joins TRBV30 and TRBJ1-1; TCRdb indicates TRBD1, and absent DNA this call remains unverified. The CDR3 runs 13 residues. CDR1 and CDR2 (germline): GTSNPN, SVGIG (reference sequence).

The gene calls are TRBV6-2 or TRBV6-3 and TRBJ2-1; the D call from TCRdb, TRBD2, cannot be confirmed without DNA. Per the germline V gene, CDR1 is MNHEY and CDR2 is SVGEGT. The CDR3 runs to 15 residues. The CDR3 spells CASSPRGLTYNEQFF.

V and J are TRBV27 and TRBJ1-1; no DNA is available, so the TRBD1 call from TCRdb remains unchecked. The length of the CDR3 is 14 residues. Per the germline V gene, CDR1 is MNHEY and CDR2 is SMNVEV (reference sequence). CDR3 residues: CASSLFPENTEAFF.

This chain joins TRBV7-2 and TRBJ2-5; TCRdb's D call of TRBD1 is untestable without DNA. Germline V gene sequence: CDR1 SGHTA, CDR2 FQGNSA. The CDR3 has 15 residues. CDR3: CASSLDRGQKETQYF.

J is TRBJ2-5 and V is TRBV19; TCRdb proposes TRBD1, but this gene call is untestable without DNA. The CDR3 consists of 13 residues. Germline V gene lookup returns CDR1 LNHDA and CDR2 SQIVND (reference sequence). Here the CDR3 reads CAAGTGIQETQYF. The entire variable domain, with the rest obtained from reference TRBV19 and TRBJ2-5, is as follows: DGGITQSPKYLFRKEGQNVTLSCEQNLNHDAMYWYRQDPGQGLRLIYYSQIVNDFQKGDIAEGYSVSREKKESFPLTVTSAQKNPTAFYLCAAGTGIQETQYFGPGTRLLVL.

The chain recombines TRBV12-3 or TRBV12-4 with TRBJ2-5; the TCRdb call, TRBD1, lacks DNA for checking. This CDR3 spans 13 amino acids. This chain's CDR3 is CASSLWGAETQYF.

The gene calls are TRBV4-1 and TRBJ2-2. Per germline, CDR1 MGHRA and CDR2 YSYEKL. This CDR3 contains 15 residues. CDR3 region: CASSQVQGLTGELFF.

The chain combines TRBV11-3 with TRBJ2-3; the TCRdb call, TRBD1, lacks DNA for checking. CDR1 and CDR2 (germline): SGHNT, YENEEA. There are 15 residues in the CDR3. This CDR3 reads CASSFRDRGTDTQYF. The full variable domain, rest sourced from reference TRBV11-3 and TRBJ2-3, is EAGVVQSPRYKIIEKKQPVAFWCNPISGHNTLYWYLQNLGQGPELLIRYENEEAVDDSQLPKDRFSAERLKGVDSTLKIQPAELGDSAVYLCASSFRDRGTDTQYFGPGTRLTVL.

The V gene is TRBV29-1, the J gene TRBJ2-2; as DNA is missing, the TRBD1 call by TCRdb cannot be tested. The CDR3 has 12 amino acids. CDR1 is SQVTM, CDR2 ANQGSEA, per germline. The CDR3 is CSVTPGGGELFF.

This chain joins TRBV9 and TRBJ2-7; without DNA, the TCRdb call of TRBD2 cannot be checked. The germline V gene encodes CDR1 SGDLS and CDR2 YYNGEE. CDR3 length: 16 amino acids. The chain's CDR3 is CASSVGVAGSSYEQYF.

The V and J genes are TRBV29-1 and TRBJ1-3; TCRdb selects TRBD1, and the lack of DNA leaves this call unchecked. The CDR3 runs to 17 residues. Germline V gene sequence: CDR1 SQVTM, CDR2 ANQGSEA. CDR3 amino acids: CSVEGRGDQGAGTTIYF. Full variable domain (rest looked up from reference TRBV29-1 and TRBJ1-3): SAVISQKPSRDICQRGTSLTIQCQVDSQVTMMFWYRQQPGQSLTLIATANQGSEATYESGFVIDKFPISRPNLTFSTLTVSNMSPEDSSIYLCSVEGRGDQGAGTTIYFGEGSWLTVV.

The J gene is TRBJ2-3, the V gene TRBV4-2; TCRdb's D call of TRBD1 is untestable without DNA. This CDR3 spans 15 amino acids. Germline CDR1 is LGHNA and CDR2 is YNFKEQ. The CDR3 loop is CASSQGVSGADTQYF.

The rearrangement links TRBV18 to TRBJ2-1; TCRdb gives TRBD1 as the D gene, but with no DNA this cannot be confirmed. The CDR3 is made up of 15 amino acids. The germline gives CDR1 KGHSH, CDR2 LQKENI. The chain's CDR3 is CASSPVGGAYNEQFF. Variable domain in full (rest from reference TRBV18 and TRBJ2-1): NAGVMQNPRHLVRRRGQEARLRCSPMKGHSHVYWYRQLPEEGLKFMVYLQKENIIDESGMPKERFSAEFPKEGPSILRIQQVVRGDSAAYFCASSPVGGAYNEQFFGPGTRLTVL.

The V call is TRBV10-3, the J call TRBJ2-5; TCRdb gives TRBD1 as the D gene, but with no DNA this cannot be confirmed. This CDR3 region has 15 residues. Per the germline V gene, CDR1 is ENHRY and CDR2 is SYGVKD. CDR3 protein: CAISAAGRGQETQYF.

V usage is TRBV30 and J usage is TRBJ2-7; TCRdb selects TRBD1, and the lack of DNA leaves this call unchecked. This CDR3 is 15 amino acids long. Germline-derived CDR1 and CDR2 are GTSNPN and SVGIG (reference sequence). This chain's CDR3 is CAWSWGETGGYEQYF. The full variable domain, its missing parts supplied by reference TRBV30 and TRBJ2-7, is SQTIHQWPATLVQPVGSPLSLECTVEGTSNPNLYWYRQAAGRGLQLLFYSVGIGQISSEVPQNLSASRPQDRQFILSSKKLLLSDSGFYLCAWSWGETGGYEQYFGPGTRLTVT.

The CDR3 is CSVDASGGINQETQYF. The chain uses TRBV29-1 and TRBJ2-5; lacking DNA, the TRBD2 call made by TCRdb goes unchecked. The CDR3 is 16 residues long. CDR1 and CDR2 from the germline V gene are SQVTM and ANQGSEA.

The rearrangement uses TRBV27 and TRBJ2-2. The germline V gene has CDR1 MNHEY and CDR2 SMNVEV (reference sequence). This CDR3 spans 14 amino acids. The CDR3 loop is CASKNSEDTGELFF.

This chain joins TRBV12-3 or TRBV12-4 and TRBJ2-3; TCRdb calls TRBD1, which cannot be checked without DNA. The CDR3 has 14 residues. This CDR3 reads CASTSDRGTDTQYF.

The chain has TRBV7-8 and TRBJ1-1. This CDR3 is 12 amino acids long. Per the germline V gene, CDR1 is SGHVS and CDR2 is FQNEAQ. This CDR3 is CASSLDPTEAFF.

The V and J genes are TRBV12-3 or TRBV12-4 and TRBJ2-4; TCRdb selects TRBD2, and the lack of DNA leaves this call unchecked. CDR3 length: 15 residues. This CDR3 reads CASSLEGNTKNIQYF.